This paragraph reports one T cell receptor (beta chain). The specificity of this receptor is unknown. No per-base quality is available; no much larger clone lies one base away. V is cut back by 6 bases and J by 7 bases, with 6 bases in the junction unmatched. The germline V gene yields MNHEY for CDR1 and SVGEGT for CDR2. The cysteine opens and the phenylalanine closes a CDR3 of 16 amino acids. Only the CDR3 region is kept as DNA, spanning 48 bases read in frame from base 1. The data derive from a study of human T cells and chemical hapten exposure (dated by TCRdb to 2020 to 2023). A note on the overall study: For sensitization, 2% DPC in acetone was applied to a 2 cm by 2 cm area of upper inner arm skin. Throughout the study period of 20 to 30 weeks, patients also received therapeutic DPC doses to the scalp every week. Patch testing was performed on the upper back with Finn chambers containing 0.01% DPC, and the patch tests were scored after 6 days according to International Contact Dermatitis Research Group standards. The mostly female patient cohort included alopecia areata with under or over 50% scalp involvement, alopecia totalis and alopecia universalis. Libraries were pooled for sequencing, and per-sample TCR yields varied mainly because of small differences in library volumes within the pool. The study tracked peripheral blood TCR repertoire changes in vivo during primary and secondary sensitization to the hapten diphenylcyclopropenone (DPC) in alopecia patients. Patient blood was sampled pre-sensitization (week 0) and at 2, 6 and about 24 weeks after DPC sensitization. Under 30 alopecia patients gave blood for TCR sequencing at one to four time points (pre-sensitization, 2, 6 and 24 weeks).

The time point label, as the study defines it: patch test 2, 6 weeks after DPC sensitization. Interpreted using the paper, the treatment or condition label stands for: therapeutic diphenylcyclopropenone sensitization with weekly scalp DPC. At every patch-test visit, the blood draw took place before the patch test was put on. Patients were considered eligible if aged 18 to 70, diagnosed with alopecia and deemed suitable for DPC therapy, and patients were excluded if pregnant. Unfractionated whole blood was collected in Tempus Blood RNA tubes, and total RNA was extracted from that blood. The library was obtained by RACE. Sequenced using a NextSeq 500. During library preparation, unique molecular identifiers were attached to individual cDNA molecules so that TCRs could be counted in a quantitative, reproducible way. Both TCR alpha and TCR beta chains were sequenced from each blood RNA sample. As for the original processing: The median number of TCRs per sample was approximately 96,000, ranging from 23,224 to 690,600. The Decombinator software suite was used to annotate V, J and CDR3 in the TCR reads. Every sample was subsampled to the same number of TCRs (28,000) for the PS versus PT1 abundance plots. TCRs were defined as expanded if absent before sensitization and observed at least eight times at the 2-week time point. TCRdb handled the public reads itself, with Q25 trimming in fastp and clone calling in MiXCR, and kept productive beta chains. CDR3 protein sequences are deduplicated, and each keeps its most common genes and DNA. What appears here as the V and J calls and clone size reflects TCRdb's work, not the paper's. Within this sample are some 96,000 distinct CDR3 sequences, with 7.5% to 10% of them counted one time only. Of the sample, 2% to 2.5% falls within the top ten clones.

The investigation overall reported the following: After repeated subsampling, the strength of the expansion versus patch-test correlation and the threshold at which it became significant changed. A positive correlation was found between the number of PT1 expanded TCRs and patch test score, with significance reached at thresholds 8, 16 and 32 but not 4. DPC sensitization did not change how many TCRs were above 1 in 1000 frequency, and no evidence was found of alterations in global repertoire structure. Compared with pre-sensitization or healthy control sets, expanded TCRs formed significantly more large CDR3 similarity clusters, which is consistent with antigen-driven responses. All patients had alopecia, a presumed autoimmune disease, so their immune response might differ from that of healthy individuals.

The chain is assembled from TRBV6-2 or TRBV6-3 and TRBJ2-1; TRBD2 agrees with 16 junctional bases. The sequencing used whole blood, collected in connection with sensitization to the hapten diphenylcyclopropenone (DPC). This sequence was found in a woman between 40 and 55 years old with alopecia areata. Some clones in this sample may be carry-over from other donors' samples. The CDR3 here reads CASRSGLAGGPNEQFF. The DNA sequence reads TGTGCCAGCAGATCGGGACTAGCGGGAGGGCCAAATGAGCAGTTCTTC.